This is a list of T cell receptor beta chains from one sample in a study of cytomegalovirus exposure and HLA in healthy donors. Sequencing was performed with immunoSEQ multiplex PCR; in TCRdb, only in-frame clones are kept and a portion is missing. The sample holds about 130,000 clones. The sample consisted of PBMCs. Receptors originate from a woman aged 40 to 50 in good health and CMV-seropositive. Both conserved end residues are part of each CDR3.

TRBV19 CASSTFDFAYTDTQYF
TRBV7-6 CASSLNLAGEWETQYF
TRBV19 CASSKTSLSYEQYF
TRBV7-6 CASSLALAGVTDTQYF
TRBV7-2 CASSPQGMAANTGELFF
TRBV28 CASSRDREYQPQHF
TRBV4-1 CASSQDPAGAYEQYF
TRBV19 CASRPDRLAGTEAFF
TRBV6-6 CASSWGGEAFF
TRBV6-6 CATHRGGTDTQYF
TRBV29-1 CSVAGTRASYEQYF
TRBV4-1 CASSQDLAGALNEQFF
TRBV27 CASRLGTWGSEQYF
TRBV6-1 CASKSGTNEQFF
TRBV7-3 CASSPIFSGTFANNEQFF
TRBV7-9 CASGRGTEAFF
TRBV19 CASSIADRFPDTQYF
TRBV6-1 CASSPRGGSYEQYF
TRBV10-1 CASSDRGLAGGPDEQFF
TRBV30 CAWSGGTGDGDTEAFF
TRBV7-9 CASSLETGQGF
TRBV5-5 CASSLLQGPPGELFF
TRBV5-1 CASSLVQGGEKLFF
TRBV29-1 CSVEGAGAGELFF
TRBV4-1 CASSQGSSRGELFF
TRBV7-9 CASSHRPGQETDTQYF
TRBV4-3 CASSQSVAGLNEQFF
TRBV7-2 CASSPIIIADFYNEQFF
TRBV5-1 CASSLGQEATEAFF
TRBV12-5 CASGLTPTGSSYNEQFF
TRBV7-3 CASSLTGGENTEAFF
TRBV15 CATSRDRGNQPQHF
TRBV7-8 CASSLGLAPNEQFF
TRBV10-3 CAIAREGVYEQYF
TRBV19 CASSKQGVPDTQYF
TRBV25-1 CASSVGDRSSYEQYF
TRBV5-5 CASSLPAASGRAGTGELFF
TRBV11-2 CASSQNRGQETQYF
TRBV25-1 CASSESGGRNTGELFF
TRBV7-3 CASSSAGTEAFF
TRBV7-8 CASSLERGSTEQYF
TRBV27 CASSSTNTGELFF
TRBV6-6 CASSFGGASKNIQYF
TRBV9 CASSTGGGLHEQYF
TRBV7-6 CASSYSGGGNTIYF
TRBV2 CASSESRSPTDTQYF
TRBV7-2 CASSTGLAGQETQYF
TRBV5-1 CASSPQRGSYEQYF
TRBV7-7 CASSLGQNTGELFF
TRBV19 CASSLRLVDYEQYF
TRBV7-3 CASSSGSNYGYTF
TRBV6-5 CASSLTRYEKLFF
TRBV5-1 CASSLVTGTGYTDTQYF
TRBV29-1 CSVEGQGNTEAFF
TRBV5-1 CASSLVASGEVQETQYF
TRBV2 CASSRQINEQFF
TRBV7-7 CASSFRSYNEQFF